The clone carrying this T cell receptor beta chain was counted at least ten times. The data belong to a study of T cells in Graves' hyperthyroidism and ophthalmopathy. The length of the CDR3 is 14 residues. V was clipped by 6 bases and J by 3 bases, with 14 bases between them. Germline lookup yields CDR1 SEHNR and CDR2 FQNEAQ (reference sequence). The investigators amplified TCR beta CDR3 regions from RNA transcripts. The HTBI primer set was used in a first-round RT-PCR of the TCR CDR3. TCRdb recomputed calls from the multiplex PCR reads with MiXCR, one row per CDR3 protein. The sample records 500,000 to 650,000 distinct CDR3 sequences, less than 15% being singletons.

Sequencing used blood. The sequence was obtained from a woman aged 40 to 55 with Graves' hyperthyroidism. The genes are TRBV7-9 and TRBJ1-1, with D tentatively TRBD1 (6 bases). The CDR3 sequence is CASRSGVGYTEAFF. The CDR3 DNA reads as TGTGCCAGCAGGTCAGGGGTTGGGTACACTGAAGCTTTCTTT.